Presented here are 11 T cell receptor beta chains from one specimen sequenced in a study of T cell responses to AZD1222 COVID-19 vaccine. Some clones are missing from TCRdb's copy, which holds only in-frame ones; the method was immunoSEQ multiplex PCR. In the table there are 120,000 or so clones, approximately 92% of which are singletons. This specimen was peripheral blood, taken on day 0 of AZD1222 vaccination. These receptors were collected from an adult in good health.

This rearrangement joins TRBV6-5 to TRBJ2-7; D ambiguous. Germline V gives CDR1 MNHEY, CDR2 SVGAGI. The CDR3 contains 11 residues. Trimming shortened V by 4 bases and J by 7 bases, and 8 bases separated the two germline ends. CDR3 residues: CASSSLWEQYF. CDR3 coding DNA: TGTGCCAGCAGTTCCCTCTGGGAGCAGTACTTC.

The rearrangement joins TRBV30 to TRBJ2-1, with TRBD2 matching 7 bases. The CDR3 length is 16 residues. CDR1 is GTSNPN and CDR2 is SVGIG in the germline V gene (reference sequence). V lost 4 bases and J lost 0; bases outside the gene matches: 9. The CDR3 nucleotides are TGTGCCTGGACCTGGCCGGGGGGAGGCTCCTACAATGAGCAGTTCTTC. Translated: CAWTWPGGGSYNEQFF.

This clone was detected a few times. The rearrangement links TRBV5-1 to TRBJ1-1; D is undetermined. CDR1 and CDR2 (germline): SGHRS, YFSETQ. The CDR3 spans 14 residues. V was shortened by 1 base and J by 2 bases, with 9 bases between the two germline ends. CDR3 DNA: TGCGCCAGCAGCTTGTTACGGGGAAACACTGAAGCTTTCTTT. It is translated as CASSLLRGNTEAFF.

The genes are TRBV7-8 and TRBJ2-6; D is possibly TRBD2 (6 bases). Germline V gene data show CDR1 as SGHVS and CDR2 as FQNEAQ. The V end lost 2 bases, the J end lost 0 bases, and 11 bases lay between the germline ends. The CDR3 is made up of 17 amino acids. The CDR3 nucleotides are TGTGCCAGCAGCTTAAGGTGGGGGGACTCTGGGGCCAACGTCCTGACTTTC. The encoded protein is CASSLRWGDSGANVLTF.

The rearrangement joins TRBV9 to TRBJ1-2, with a tentative D call TRBD1 (5 bases). In germline, CDR1 is SGDLS, CDR2 YYNGEE. V lost 6 bases and J 8 bases, leaving 14 bases between the germline ends. CDR3 length equals 12 residues. As DNA, the CDR3 is TGTGCCAGCACACTCCCTGGGGGGGGCTACACCTTC. Amino acid sequence: CASTLPGGGYTF.

The chain employs TRBV27 and TRBJ2-7; a weak D match, TRBD2 (5 bases). V lost 6 bases, J lost 0 bases, and 18 bases lay in between. Germline-derived CDR1 and CDR2 are MNHEY and SMNVEV (reference sequence). There are 16 residues in the CDR3. The DNA for the CDR3 is TGTGCCAGCAGCCCCGGGGAGCACCCGAGCTCCTACGAGCAGTACTTC. Translated: CASSPGEHPSSYEQYF.

This clone has a single count. J is TRBJ2-7 and V is TRBV7-6, with D perhaps TRBD2 (7 bases). V lost 5 bases and J lost 1, with 15 bases in between. Germline values: CDR1 SGHVS, CDR2 FNYEAQ. CDR3 size: 15 residues. For the CDR3, the DNA is TGTGCCAGCAGCAGCGGAAGGGGGGGGTCCTACGAGCAGTACTTC. Its protein is CASSSGRGGSYEQYF.

This rearrangement joins TRBV7-9 to TRBJ2-7; D gene uncertain. This CDR3 spans 14 amino acids. Germline CDR1 SEHNR, CDR2 FQNEAQ (reference sequence). Trimming left V 1 base short and J 2 bases short, with 9 bases between. Here the CDR3 reads CASSLVGGTYEQYF. CDR3 nucleotides: TGTGCCAGCAGCTTAGTGGGCGGTACCTACGAGCAGTACTTC.

This chain links TRBV5-1 with TRBJ2-7; 8 positions agree with TRBD2. This CDR3 has 13 amino acids. Germline CDR1 is SGHRS and CDR2 is YFSETQ. Trimming took 1 base from V and 7 from J; bases not matched to a gene: 4. CDR3 protein: CASSLFGRVEQYF. The CDR3 nucleotides read TGCGCCAGCAGCTTGTTCGGGAGGGTTGAGCAGTACTTC.

The genes are TRBV6-5 and TRBJ2-7; no clear D. The V end was cut by 4 bases, the J end by 4 bases, with 14 bases between. The CDR3 extends over 14 amino acids. Germline assignment: CDR1 MNHEY and CDR2 SVGAGI. The CDR3 nucleotides are TGTGCCAGCAGTTTCCGGCAGGCCGAGTACGAGCAGTACTTC. This translates into CASSFRQAEYEQYF.

The rearrangement links TRBV18 to TRBJ2-5; TRBD2 is a possible D gene (6 bases). Germline CDR1 reads KGHSH; CDR2 reads LQKENI. This CDR3 contains 14 residues. The V end lost 3 bases, the J end lost 5 bases, and 13 bases lay between the germline ends. CDR3 sequence: CASSPRREDETQYF. The CDR3 coding sequence is TGTGCCAGCTCACCGCGAAGGGAGGATGAGACCCAGTACTTC.